A single sample is the source of the 27 T cell receptor beta chains below, sequenced in a study of T cells in Graves' hyperthyroidism and ophthalmopathy. TCR beta CDR3 regions were amplified from RNA transcripts. A first-round RT-PCR of the TCR CDR3 used the HTBI primer set. TCRdb reprocessed the multiplex PCR reads via MiXCR and lists one record per CDR3 protein. In the table there are about 350,000 distinct CDR3 sequences, approximately 15% of which are singletons. Sequencing was performed on blood. Receptor source: a woman younger than 45 with Graves' hyperthyroidism.

At least ten counts were recorded for this clonotype. The chain links TRBV28 to TRBJ2-7, with 10 bases lining up with TRBD1. The CDR3 covers 17 residues. The junction had 14 bases not matched to a gene; V was cut back by 5 bases and J by 4 bases. CDR1 is MDHEN and CDR2 is SYDVKM in the germline V gene. The CDR3 DNA reads as TGTGCCAGCAGTCTTTACAAAGGACAGGGGGGGGCATACGAGCAGTACTTC. Its protein is CASSLYKGQGGAYEQYF.

The chain has TRBV18 and TRBJ1-4; D remains unclear. The CDR3 sequence is 17 residues long. Germline V gene data show CDR1 as KGHSH and CDR2 as LQKENI. Trimming pared 4 bases from V and 1 base from J, leaving 16 bases between. CDR3: CASSQMRPGGTNEKLFF. For the CDR3, the DNA is TGTGCCAGCTCACAGATGAGACCAGGAGGAACTAATGAAAAACTGTTTTTT.

This clonotype has a handful of counts. A read error may be the cause here, since a much bigger clone is one base away. The chain joins TRBV28 to TRBJ2-5, with 8 bases fitting TRBD1. This CDR3 is built from 15 residues. Germline lookup yields CDR1 MDHEN and CDR2 SYDVKM. V lost 5 bases to trimming and J lost 5 bases; unmatched junction nucleotides: 10. CDR3 in DNA: TGTGCCAGCAGTCTTAGTTTTAGACAGGGGGAGACCCAGTACTTC. Its protein product is CASSLSFRQGETQYF. Full variable domain (missing parts from reference TRBV28 and TRBJ2-5): DVKVTQSSRYLVKRTGEKVFLECVQDMDHENMFWYRQDPGLGLRLIYFSYDVKMKEKGDIPEGYSVSREKKERFSLILESASTNQTSMYLCASSLSFRQGETQYFGPGTRLLVL.

This clonotype was observed a handful of times. J is TRBJ2-7 and V is TRBV20-1; weak D call: TRBD2 (6 bases). V lost 1 base and J 9 bases, leaving 13 bases between the germline ends. Germline assignment: CDR1 DFQATT and CDR2 SNEGSKA (reference sequence). The CDR3 is made up of 12 amino acids. In DNA, the CDR3 is TGCAGTGCTAGAGGGGACTCCTCGGGGCAGTACTTC. Protein sequence: CSARGDSSGQYF.

Ten or more counts support this clonotype. The chain links TRBV12-3 or TRBV12-4 to TRBJ2-1, with 9 bases that match TRBD2. The CDR3 covers 15 residues. V was clipped by 11 bases and J by 6 bases; unmatched bases: 14. CDR3 loop: CACTPVAGALNEQFF. CDR3 coding DNA: TGTGCCTGCACCCCCGTAGCGGGAGCTCTCAATGAGCAGTTCTTC.

This rearrangement joins TRBV6-1 to TRBJ2-4, with a weak D call TRBD2 (6 bases). Germline values: CDR1 MNHNS, CDR2 SASEGT. CDR3 size: 13 residues. The V end lost 2 bases, the J end lost 8 bases, and 10 bases lay between the germline ends. The CDR3 DNA sequence: TGTGCCAGCAGTGAATCTTGGGGGGACATTCAGTACTTC. Amino acids: CASSESWGDIQYF.

This clonotype was counted only a few times. The chain is built from TRBV20-1 and TRBJ2-7; TRBD2 might be the D (7 bases). V was shortened by 3 bases and J by 4 bases, with 16 bases between the two germline ends. The length of the CDR3 is 14 residues. CDR1 and CDR2 (germline): DFQATT, SNEGSKA (reference sequence). The CDR3 reads CSASGGGAKYEQYF. In nucleotides, the CDR3 is TGCAGTGCTAGTGGAGGGGGGGCAAAATACGAGCAGTACTTC.

The CDR3 protein is CSAAPPSAGVYEQYF. In DNA, the CDR3 is TGCAGTGCAGCCCCTCCTAGCGCGGGGGTCTACGAGCAGTACTTC. This chain links TRBV20-1 with TRBJ2-7, with 7 positions matching TRBD2. The CDR3 sequence is 15 residues long. The junction had 14 bases not matched to a gene; V was cut back by 6 bases and J by 3 bases. Germline loops: CDR1 DFQATT, CDR2 SNEGSKA (reference sequence).

The table lists this clonotype with many counts. V is TRBV28 and J is TRBJ2-7, with a tentative D call TRBD1 (6 bases). V lost 4 bases and J 7 bases, leaving 17 bases between the germline ends. This CDR3 contains 14 residues. CDR1 MDHEN and CDR2 SYDVKM come from the germline V gene. The CDR3 bases are TGTGCCAGCAGTTCAGCTGGGGACATTCGAGAGCAGTACTTC. Amino acid sequence: CASSSAGDIREQYF.

Only a few counts were recorded for this clonotype. The chain couples TRBV27 to TRBJ1-1; the match to TRBD1 covers 7 bases. The V gene's germline CDR1 is MNHEY and CDR2 SMNVEV (reference sequence). This CDR3 has 14 residues. After removal of 2 bases from V and 6 bases from J, the junction contained 6 bases not matched to a gene. The CDR3 region is CASSLRQGKAEAFF. CDR3 DNA: TGTGCCAGCAGTTTAAGACAGGGCAAGGCTGAAGCTTTCTTT.

At least ten counts were recorded for this clonotype. The chain uses TRBV6-1 and TRBJ2-1; TRBD2 matches 10 bases. V was pared by 7 bases and J by 8 bases, with 14 bases of the junction left unmatched. The CDR3 sequence is 16 residues long. From germline, CDR1 is MNHNS and CDR2 SASEGT. CDR3 sequence reads: CASTSRSSGSGYEQFF. CDR3 DNA: TGTGCCAGCACCAGTAGGTCTAGCGGGAGCGGTTATGAGCAGTTCTTC.

The gene calls are TRBV27 and TRBJ2-7; 7 bases are shared with TRBD2. Germline CDR1 is MNHEY and CDR2 is SMNVEV (reference sequence). The CDR3 runs to 15 residues. The V segment lost 8 bases and the J segment 4 bases; nucleotides outside the gene matches: 14. The CDR3 DNA reads TGTGCCAGCTGTAAGCGACTAGCCTATGATTACGAGCAGTACTTC. It codes for CASCKRLAYDYEQYF.

This clonotype was detected ten times or more. V and J are TRBV2 and TRBJ1-1; D is ambiguous. Trimming shortened V by 3 bases and J by 1 base, and 9 bases separated the two germline ends. CDR1 is SNHLY, CDR2 FYNNEI, per germline. The CDR3 totals 14 residues. CDR3 sequence (DNA): TGTGCCAGCAGTGAGGACTCTCGGAACACTGAAGCTTTCTTT. Amino acid sequence: CASSEDSRNTEAFF.

The chain couples TRBV24-1 to TRBJ1-5; D gene unclear. Germline CDR1 is KGHDR and CDR2 is SFDVKD. Trimming took off 9 bases at V and 1 base at J, with 12 bases between the two ends. This CDR3 is built from 14 residues. The CDR3 DNA reads TGTGCCACCCGCGGGCCGGGGAGCAATCAGCCCCAGCATTTT. Its protein is CATRGPGSNQPQHF.

This clonotype was counted ten times or more. The V call is TRBV6-1, the J call TRBJ2-7; D not resolved. Per the germline V gene, CDR1 is MNHNS and CDR2 is SASEGT. The CDR3 runs to 11 residues. Trimming took 6 bases from V and 3 from J, leaving 6 bases between them. CDR3 amino acids: CASSHIYEQYF. The DNA for the CDR3 is TGTGCCAGCAGCCATATCTACGAGCAGTACTTC.

The chain joins TRBV28 to TRBJ1-4, with D maybe TRBD1 (6 bases). Germline CDR1 and CDR2: MDHEN and SYDVKM. Deletions cut 6 bases from V and 8 bases from J, with 13 bases between. The CDR3 is made up of 13 amino acids. DNA for the CDR3: TGTGCCAGCAGGGGGGACATCTGGGAAAAACTGTTTTTT. It encodes CASRGDIWEKLFF.

This clonotype was seen at least ten times. This chain links TRBV6-1 with TRBJ1-2; no firm D call. The V gene lost 8 bases and the J gene lost 2 bases, with 15 bases spanning the gap. The length of the CDR3 is 14 residues. The V gene's germline CDR1 is MNHNS and CDR2 SASEGT. CDR3 nucleotide sequence: TGTGCCAGCGGTAGTACATGGATCAACTATGGCTACACCTTC. Residues: CASGSTWINYGYTF.

The chain links TRBV7-9 to TRBJ2-7, with 9 bases that match TRBD1. From germline, CDR1 is SEHNR and CDR2 FQNEAQ (reference sequence). The CDR3 extends over 16 amino acids. The J segment lost 6 bases and the V segment lost 5 bases, leaving 14 bases of the junction unmatched. CDR3 coding DNA: TGTGCCAGCAGCGTACAACCGGGACAGGGAATCAGCGAGCAGTACTTC. It translates to CASSVQPGQGISEQYF.

V usage is TRBV6-1 and J usage is TRBJ2-2, with 9 bases aligning to TRBD1. V lost 6 bases to trimming and J lost 0 bases; unmatched junction nucleotides: 5. This CDR3 region has 16 residues. Germline lookup yields CDR1 MNHNS and CDR2 SASEGT. The CDR3 loop is CASRWGTGSNTGELFF. The CDR3 coding sequence is TGTGCCAGCAGGTGGGGGACAGGGTCGAACACCGGGGAGCTGTTTTTT.

The rearrangement links TRBV25-1 to TRBJ1-2; D remains unclear. The CDR3 covers 13 residues. V lost 5 bases and J lost 1, with 8 bases in between. Germline loops: CDR1 MGHDK, CDR2 SYGVNS. The CDR3 DNA follows: TGTGCCAGCAGTAGAGGGCTTAACTATGGCTACACCTTC. Translation gives CASSRGLNYGYTF.

In the case of this clonotype: This may come from a read error, since a much larger clone is one base off. The V call is TRBV28, the J call TRBJ2-7; 8 nucleotides agree with TRBD2. The J call is doubtful: the DNA matches TRBJ2-1 better. The CDR3 has 14 amino acids. Per the germline V gene, CDR1 is MDHEN and CDR2 is SYDVKM. The CDR3 loop reads CASTPGLGGYEQFF. CDR3 in DNA: TGTGCCAGCACGCCGGGACTAGGGGGGTACGAGCAGTTCTTC.

This clonotype was seen repeatedly, ten times or more. The rearrangement links TRBV20-1 to TRBJ2-3; 9 bases are shared with TRBD2. With V trimmed by 0 bases and J by 2 bases, 9 bases remained unmatched. Germline loops: CDR1 DFQATT, CDR2 SNEGSKA (reference sequence). The CDR3 extends over 17 amino acids. CDR3 sequence reads: CSARDPLLAGTTDTQYF. CDR3 DNA sequence: TGCAGTGCTAGAGATCCGCTTCTAGCGGGGACCACAGATACGCAGTATTTT.

This rearrangement joins TRBV20-1 to TRBJ2-7, with a tentative D call TRBD2 (5 bases). The V gene lost 5 bases and the J gene lost 0 bases, with 20 bases spanning the gap. The CDR3 has 16 residues. Germline-derived CDR1 and CDR2 are DFQATT and SNEGSKA (reference sequence). CDR3 sequence reads: CSALERTALVSYEQYF. The CDR3 nucleotides are TGCAGTGCTCTTGAAAGGACTGCACTAGTCTCCTACGAGCAGTACTTC.

The J gene is TRBJ2-3, the V gene TRBV4-1; 7 bases agree with TRBD2. Per germline, CDR1 MGHRA and CDR2 YSYEKL. This CDR3 region has 16 residues. J lost 1 base, V lost 0 bases, and 4 bases had no gene match. CDR3 DNA sequence: TGCGCCAGCAGCCAAGATCATACTAGCGGCACAGATACGCAGTATTTT. Amino acids: CASSQDHTSGTDTQYF.

This clonotype was counted ten times or more. The V and J genes are TRBV27 and TRBJ2-1; 7 bases map to TRBD2. With V trimmed by 2 bases and J by 5 bases, 6 bases remained unmatched. Germline values: CDR1 MNHEY, CDR2 SMNVEV (reference sequence). This CDR3 contains 15 residues. The CDR3 DNA reads as TGTGCCAGCAGTTTAGGGTGGAGCGGGAACAATGAGCAGTTCTTC. Translated: CASSLGWSGNNEQFF.

V and J are TRBV13 and TRBJ2-3, with 16 positions matching TRBD2. CDR1 PRHDT and CDR2 FYEKMQ come from the germline V gene (reference sequence). The CDR3 runs 17 residues. V lost 5 bases to trimming and J lost 6 bases; unmatched junction nucleotides: 8. CDR3 nucleotide sequence: TGTGCCAGCAGCCCTACCCCGGGACTAGCGGGAGGGGATACGCAGTATTTT. It codes for CASSPTPGLAGGDTQYF.

The gene calls are TRBV9 and TRBJ2-2; D may be TRBD1 or TRBD2 (5 bases each). V lost 4 bases and J 8 bases, leaving 15 bases between the germline ends. This CDR3 has 14 amino acids. The V gene's germline CDR1 is SGDLS and CDR2 YYNGEE. The CDR3 is CASSFRDGSGELFF. Here the CDR3 DNA reads TGTGCCAGCAGCTTCAGGGACGGAAGTGGGGAGCTGTTTTTT.